This T cell receptor (beta chain) was observed in a study of breast tumors, draining lymph nodes, adjacent tissues. Study-level points and caveats: Tumor TCR diversity was below lymph nodes but above nontumor tissue. Tumor and nontumor repertoires were significantly more similar in luminal-like than in basal-like breast cancer.

TCRdb reanalysed the multiplex PCR reads using MiXCR and keeps one entry per CDR3 protein. The table records 90,000 to 120,000 distinct CDR3 sequences, approximately 21% of them present only once. Axillary draining lymph nodes of breast cancer patients supplied the node samples. Deletions cut 3 bases from V and 4 bases from J, with 12 bases between. The CDR3 is made up of 14 amino acids. CDR1 is ENHRY, CDR2 SYGVKD, per germline. There are many counts of this clonotype. The antigen remains unidentified. This receptor was taken from a female donor with breast cancer. Some clones in this sample may be carry-over from other donors' samples. Specimen: axillary lymph node tissue. The rearrangement uses TRBV10-3 and TRBJ1-2; D remains unclear. CDR3 amino acids: CAISDPPEAYGYTF. Written as DNA, the CDR3 is TGTGCCATCAGTGACCCCCCAGAGGCCTATGGCTACACCTTC.